Listed here are 8 T cell receptor beta chains from one sample, sequenced in a study of cytomegalovirus exposure and HLA in healthy donors. 13 Jbeta primers and 60 Vbeta primers were used for the PCR. The repertoire was sequenced with immunoSEQ multiplex PCR; TCRdb's copy has only in-frame clones and lacks some. This sample has under 150,000 clones, with roughly 71% found just once. The source material was PBMCs. These receptors all come from a man between 18 and 29 years old in good health and CMV-seropositive.

The genes are TRBV7-9 and TRBJ1-2, with D perhaps TRBD1 (5 bases). The CDR3 sequence is 15 residues long. With 1 base removed from V and 4 bases from J, the gap between germline ends came to 13 bases. Looked up from germline, CDR1 is SEHNR and CDR2 is FQNEAQ (reference sequence). CDR3 DNA: TGTGCCAGCAGCTTAGAGGCAGGGCTTGGCTATGGCTACACCTTC. This codes for CASSLEAGLGYGYTF.

The rearrangement joins TRBV11-2 to TRBJ1-5; 9 positions agree with TRBD1. V lost 4 bases to trimming and J lost 0 bases; unmatched junction nucleotides: 10. The V gene's germline CDR1 is SGHAT and CDR2 FQNNGV. This CDR3 contains 18 residues. The CDR3 protein is CASSSGTGSIGSNQPQHF. The CDR3 DNA sequence: TGTGCCAGCAGCTCCGGGACAGGGTCGATTGGTAGCAATCAGCCCCAGCATTTT. The entire variable domain, with the rest obtained from reference TRBV11-2 and TRBJ1-5, is as follows: EAGVAQSPRYKIIEKRQSVAFWCNPISGHATLYWYQQILGQGPKLLIQFQNNGVVDDSQLPKDRFSAERLKGVDSTLKIQPAKLEDSAVYLCASSSGTGSIGSNQPQHFGDGTRLSIL.

The CDR3 loop reads CASSEGSGGAGELFF. The CDR3 DNA reads as TGTGCCAGCAGTGAGGGCAGCGGGGGGGCCGGGGAGCTGTTTTTT. V is TRBV6-1 and J is TRBJ2-2, with 10 bases that match TRBD2. CDR3 size: 15 residues. Trimming at V came to 3 bases and at J to 6 bases, leaving 4 bases not matched to a gene. In germline, CDR1 is MNHNS, CDR2 SASEGT.

The chain combines TRBV7-9 with TRBJ2-7; 10 bases agree with TRBD2. V dropped 5 bases and J dropped 5; count of bases not matched to a gene: 12. CDR1 and CDR2 from the germline V gene are SEHNR and FQNEAQ (reference sequence). The CDR3 contains 16 residues. Here the CDR3 DNA reads TGTGCCAGCAGCGTCCTTCCTAGCGGGGGATCCAACGAGCAGTACTTC. This encodes CASSVLPSGGSNEQYF.

This clone showed up just a few times. This chain connects TRBV5-4 to TRBJ2-1; 14 bases match TRBD2. Germline-derived CDR1 and CDR2 are SGHNT and YYREEE (reference sequence). This CDR3 region has 14 residues. V shed 1 base, J shed 10 bases, and the junction held 1 base outside the gene matches. CDR3 bases: TGTGCCAGCAGCTTGCGACTAGCGGGGGGGGAGCAGTTCTTC. Translated: CASSLRLAGGEQFF.

This chain joins TRBV28 and TRBJ2-7; 12 nucleotides align to TRBD1. Per germline, CDR1 MDHEN and CDR2 SYDVKM. The trim removed 5 bases at V and 4 bases at J, leaving 6 bases unmatched. This CDR3 contains 15 residues. The CDR3 sequence is CASSQGTGGAYEQYF. In nucleotides, the CDR3 is TGTGCCAGCAGTCAAGGGACAGGGGGCGCGTACGAGCAGTACTTC.

J is TRBJ2-3 and V is TRBV27; no reliable D call. Germline CDR1 MNHEY, CDR2 SMNVEV (reference sequence). The CDR3 loop spans 13 amino acids. V shed 5 bases and J shed 7 bases, with 13 bases lying between them. The CDR3 sequence is CASSSPLLYTQYF. The CDR3 nucleotides read TGTGCCAGCAGTAGCCCCCTTTTATATACGCAGTATTTT.

This rearrangement joins TRBV27 to TRBJ2-5, with 11 bases matching TRBD2. The length of the CDR3 is 15 residues. Germline CDR1 reads MNHEY; CDR2 reads SMNVEV (reference sequence). V gave up 0 bases and J gave up 5 bases; unmatched junction bases: 2. CDR3 amino acids: CASSLSSGGAETQYF. DNA for the CDR3: TGTGCCAGCAGTTTATCTAGCGGGGGGGCGGAGACCCAGTACTTC.